This TCR beta chain was observed in a study of T cells in Graves' hyperthyroidism and ophthalmopathy. V dropped 0 bases and J dropped 7 bases, with 9 bases sitting between them. Germline assignment: CDR1 SGHTA and CDR2 FQGNSA. The CDR3 length is 14 residues. There are many counts of this clonotype. TCR beta CDR3 sequences were amplified from RNA transcripts. HTBI primers were used for first-round RT-PCR of the TCR CDR3. In TCRdb, the multiplex PCR reads were re-called with MiXCR into one record per CDR3 protein. The sample holds around 600,000 distinct CDR3 sequences, nearly 45% seen once. The chain uses TRBV7-2 and TRBJ2-2; TRBD2 is a possible D gene (5 bases). Specimen: peripheral blood or thyroid tissue (not recorded which). This clonotype was obtained from an adult man with Graves' disease, either hyperthyroidism or ophthalmopathy (not recorded which). The CDR3: CASSLAGDIGELFF. The CDR3 nucleotides read TGTGCCAGCAGCTTAGCGGGAGATATCGGGGAGCTGTTTTTT.